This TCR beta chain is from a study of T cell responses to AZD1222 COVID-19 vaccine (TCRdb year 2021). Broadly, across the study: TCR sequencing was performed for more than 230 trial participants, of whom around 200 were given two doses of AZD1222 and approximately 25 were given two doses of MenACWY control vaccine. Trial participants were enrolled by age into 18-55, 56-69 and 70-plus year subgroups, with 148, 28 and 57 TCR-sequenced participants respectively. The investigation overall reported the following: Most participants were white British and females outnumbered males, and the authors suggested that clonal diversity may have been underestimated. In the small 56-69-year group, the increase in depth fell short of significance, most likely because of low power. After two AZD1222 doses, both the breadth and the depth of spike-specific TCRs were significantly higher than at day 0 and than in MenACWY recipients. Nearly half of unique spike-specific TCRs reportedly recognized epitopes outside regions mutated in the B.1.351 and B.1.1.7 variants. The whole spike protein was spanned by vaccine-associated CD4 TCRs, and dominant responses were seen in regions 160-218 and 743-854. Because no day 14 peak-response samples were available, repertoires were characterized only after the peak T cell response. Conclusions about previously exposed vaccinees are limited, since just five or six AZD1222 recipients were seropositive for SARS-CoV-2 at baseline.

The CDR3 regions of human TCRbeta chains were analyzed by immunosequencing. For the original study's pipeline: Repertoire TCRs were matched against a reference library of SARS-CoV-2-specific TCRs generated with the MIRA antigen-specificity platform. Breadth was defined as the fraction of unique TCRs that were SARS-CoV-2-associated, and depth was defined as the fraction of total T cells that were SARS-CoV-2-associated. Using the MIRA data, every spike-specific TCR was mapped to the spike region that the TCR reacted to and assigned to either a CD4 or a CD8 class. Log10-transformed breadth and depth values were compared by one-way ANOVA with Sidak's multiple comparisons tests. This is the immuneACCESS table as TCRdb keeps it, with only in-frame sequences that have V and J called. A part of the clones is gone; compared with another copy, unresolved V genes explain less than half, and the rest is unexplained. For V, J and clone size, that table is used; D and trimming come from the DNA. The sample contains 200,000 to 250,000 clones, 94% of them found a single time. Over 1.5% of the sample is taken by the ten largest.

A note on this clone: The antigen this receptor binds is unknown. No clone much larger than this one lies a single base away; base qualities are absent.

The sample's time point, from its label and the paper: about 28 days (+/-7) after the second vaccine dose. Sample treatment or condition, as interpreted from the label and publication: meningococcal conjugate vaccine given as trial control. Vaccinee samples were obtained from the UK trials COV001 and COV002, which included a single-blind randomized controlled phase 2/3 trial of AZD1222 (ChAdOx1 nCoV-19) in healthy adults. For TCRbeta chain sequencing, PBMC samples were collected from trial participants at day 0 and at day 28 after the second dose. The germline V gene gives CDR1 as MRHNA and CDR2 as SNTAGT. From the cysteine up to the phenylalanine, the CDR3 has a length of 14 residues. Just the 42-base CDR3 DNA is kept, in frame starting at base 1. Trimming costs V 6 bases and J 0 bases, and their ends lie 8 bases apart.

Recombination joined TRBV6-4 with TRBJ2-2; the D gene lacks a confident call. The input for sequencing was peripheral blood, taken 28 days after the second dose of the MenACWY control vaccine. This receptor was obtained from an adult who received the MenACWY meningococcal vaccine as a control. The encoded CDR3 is CASSAQPNTGELFF. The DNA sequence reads TGTGCCAGCAGCGCTCAGCCGAACACCGGGGAGCTGTTTTTT.